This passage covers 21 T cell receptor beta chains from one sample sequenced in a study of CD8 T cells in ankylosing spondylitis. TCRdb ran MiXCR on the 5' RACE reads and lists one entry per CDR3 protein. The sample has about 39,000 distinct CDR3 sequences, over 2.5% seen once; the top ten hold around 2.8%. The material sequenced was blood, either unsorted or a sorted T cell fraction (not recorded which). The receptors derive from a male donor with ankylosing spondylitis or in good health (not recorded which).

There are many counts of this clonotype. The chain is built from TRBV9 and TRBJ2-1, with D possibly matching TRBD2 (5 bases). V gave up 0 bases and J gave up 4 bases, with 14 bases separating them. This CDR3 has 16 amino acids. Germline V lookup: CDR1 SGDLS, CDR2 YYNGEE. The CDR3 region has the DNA TGTGCCAGCAGCGTAGGTCTGGGCGAGGGATACAATGAGCAGTTCTTC. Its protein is CASSVGLGEGYNEQFF. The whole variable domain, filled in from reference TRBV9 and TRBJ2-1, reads DSGVTQTPKHLITATGQRVTLRCSPRSGDLSVYWYQQSLDQGLQFLIQYYNGEERAKGNILERFSAQQFPDLHSELNLSSLELGDSALYFCASSVGLGEGYNEQFFGPGTRLTVL.

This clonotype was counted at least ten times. CDR3: CASSRGRGGSDTQYF. Here the CDR3 DNA reads TGTGCCAGCAGCCGAGGGCGGGGGGGCTCAGATACGCAGTATTTT. V usage is TRBV9 and J usage is TRBJ2-3; 9 nucleotides align to TRBD2. After removal of 4 bases from V and 4 bases from J, the junction contained 7 bases not matched to a gene. This CDR3 is built from 15 residues. CDR1 is SGDLS, CDR2 YYNGEE, per germline.

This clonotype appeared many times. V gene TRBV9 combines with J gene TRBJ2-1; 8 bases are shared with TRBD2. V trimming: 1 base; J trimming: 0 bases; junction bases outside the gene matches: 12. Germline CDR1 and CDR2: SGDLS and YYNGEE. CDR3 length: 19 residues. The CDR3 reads CASSVKGDGAGGSYNEQFF. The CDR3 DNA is TGTGCCAGCAGCGTAAAGGGGGATGGGGCGGGGGGCTCCTACAATGAGCAGTTCTTC.

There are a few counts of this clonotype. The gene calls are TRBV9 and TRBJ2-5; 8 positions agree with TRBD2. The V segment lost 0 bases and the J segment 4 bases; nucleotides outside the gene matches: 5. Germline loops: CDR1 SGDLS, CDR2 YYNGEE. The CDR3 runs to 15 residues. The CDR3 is CASSVGAGVGETQYF. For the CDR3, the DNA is TGTGCCAGCAGCGTAGGAGCGGGGGTAGGAGAGACCCAGTACTTC. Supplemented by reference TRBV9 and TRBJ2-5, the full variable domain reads DSGVTQTPKHLITATGQRVTLRCSPRSGDLSVYWYQQSLDQGLQFLIQYYNGEERAKGNILERFSAQQFPDLHSELNLSSLELGDSALYFCASSVGAGVGETQYFGPGTRLLVL.

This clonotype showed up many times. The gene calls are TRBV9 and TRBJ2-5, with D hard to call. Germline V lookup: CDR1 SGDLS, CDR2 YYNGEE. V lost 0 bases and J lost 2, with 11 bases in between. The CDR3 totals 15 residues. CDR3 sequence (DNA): TGTGCCAGCAGCGTAGGAGTCGGCCCTCAAGAGACCCAGTACTTC. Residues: CASSVGVGPQETQYF.

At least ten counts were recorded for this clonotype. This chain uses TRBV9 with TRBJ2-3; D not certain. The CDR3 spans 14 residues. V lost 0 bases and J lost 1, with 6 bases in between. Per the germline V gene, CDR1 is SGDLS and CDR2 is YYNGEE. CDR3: CASSVDGRTDTQYF. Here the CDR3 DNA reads TGTGCCAGCAGCGTAGACGGACGCACAGATACGCAGTATTTT.

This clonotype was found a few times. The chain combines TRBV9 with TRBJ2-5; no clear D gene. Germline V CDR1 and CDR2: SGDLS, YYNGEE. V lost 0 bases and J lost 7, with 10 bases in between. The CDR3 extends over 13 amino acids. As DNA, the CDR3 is TGTGCCAGCAGCGTAGGGGCCTCAGGGACCCAGTACTTC. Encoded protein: CASSVGASGTQYF.

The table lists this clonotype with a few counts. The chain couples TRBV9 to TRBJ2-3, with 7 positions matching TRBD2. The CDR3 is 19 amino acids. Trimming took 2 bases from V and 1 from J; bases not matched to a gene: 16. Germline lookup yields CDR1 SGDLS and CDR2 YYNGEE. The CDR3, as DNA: TGTGCCAGCAGCGTCGGGCGGACTAGTTCCCGCCGGGGCACAGATACGCAGTATTTT. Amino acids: CASSVGRTSSRRGTDTQYF.

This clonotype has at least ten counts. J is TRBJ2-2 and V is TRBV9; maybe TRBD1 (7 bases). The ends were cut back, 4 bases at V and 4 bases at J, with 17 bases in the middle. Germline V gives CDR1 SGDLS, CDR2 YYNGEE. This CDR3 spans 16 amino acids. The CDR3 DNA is TGTGCCAGCAGCCCCGGCAGGGGGGCTACCACCGGGGAGCTGTTTTTT. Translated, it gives CASSPGRGATTGELFF.

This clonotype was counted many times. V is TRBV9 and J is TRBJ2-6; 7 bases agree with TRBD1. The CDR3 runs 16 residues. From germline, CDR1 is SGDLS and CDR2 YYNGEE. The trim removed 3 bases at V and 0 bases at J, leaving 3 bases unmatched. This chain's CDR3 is CASSDDRDSGANVLTF. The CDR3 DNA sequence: TGTGCCAGCAGCGACGACAGGGACTCTGGGGCCAACGTCCTGACTTTC.

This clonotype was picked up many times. The CDR3 protein is CASSGTGVRETQYF. The DNA of the CDR3 is TGTGCCAGCAGCGGAACAGGGGTCCGGGAGACCCAGTACTTC. This rearrangement joins TRBV9 to TRBJ2-5, with TRBD1 identical over 7 bases. The CDR3 loop spans 14 amino acids. V lost 3 bases to trimming and J lost 5 bases; unmatched junction nucleotides: 7. Germline V gene sequence: CDR1 SGDLS, CDR2 YYNGEE.

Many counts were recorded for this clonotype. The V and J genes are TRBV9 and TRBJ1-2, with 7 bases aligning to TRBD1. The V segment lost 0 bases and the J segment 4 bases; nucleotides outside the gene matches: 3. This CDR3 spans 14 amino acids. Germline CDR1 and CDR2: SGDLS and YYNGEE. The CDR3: CASSVDAGGYGYTF. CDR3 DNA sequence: TGTGCCAGCAGCGTAGACGCAGGGGGCTATGGCTACACCTTC.

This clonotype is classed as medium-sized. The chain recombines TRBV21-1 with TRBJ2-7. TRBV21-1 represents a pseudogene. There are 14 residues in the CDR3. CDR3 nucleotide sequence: TGTGCCAGCAGCAAAGCCGGGCTGGGCTACGAGCAGTACGTC. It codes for CASSKAGLGYEQYV.

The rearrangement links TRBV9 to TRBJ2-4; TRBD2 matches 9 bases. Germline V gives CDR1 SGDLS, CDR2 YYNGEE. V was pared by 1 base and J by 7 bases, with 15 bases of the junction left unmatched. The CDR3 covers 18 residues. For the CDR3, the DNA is TGTGCCAGCAGCGTAACCCCGGGCGGGGGGGCCGGGGGGAACATTCAGTACTTC. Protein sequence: CASSVTPGGGAGGNIQYF.

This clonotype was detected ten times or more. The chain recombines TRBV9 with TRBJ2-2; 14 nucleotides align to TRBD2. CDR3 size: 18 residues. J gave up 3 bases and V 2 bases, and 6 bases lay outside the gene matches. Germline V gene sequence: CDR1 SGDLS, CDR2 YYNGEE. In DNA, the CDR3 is TGTGCCAGCAGCGTTTCATGGGGACTAGCGGGAGACACCGGGGAGCTGTTTTTT. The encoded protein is CASSVSWGLAGDTGELFF.

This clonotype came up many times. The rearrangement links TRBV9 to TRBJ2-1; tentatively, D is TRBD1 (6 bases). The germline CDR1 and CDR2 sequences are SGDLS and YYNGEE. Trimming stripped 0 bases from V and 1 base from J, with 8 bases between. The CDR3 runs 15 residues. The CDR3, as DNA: TGTGCCAGCAGCGTAGAACAGGGATCCTACAATGAGCAGTTCTTC. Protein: CASSVEQGSYNEQFF.

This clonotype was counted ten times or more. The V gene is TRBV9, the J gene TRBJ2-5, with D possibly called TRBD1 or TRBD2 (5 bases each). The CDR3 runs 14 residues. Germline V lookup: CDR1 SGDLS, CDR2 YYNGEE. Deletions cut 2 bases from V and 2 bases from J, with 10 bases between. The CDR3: CASSVMGEQETQYF. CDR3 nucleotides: TGTGCCAGCAGCGTTATGGGGGAACAAGAGACCCAGTACTTC.

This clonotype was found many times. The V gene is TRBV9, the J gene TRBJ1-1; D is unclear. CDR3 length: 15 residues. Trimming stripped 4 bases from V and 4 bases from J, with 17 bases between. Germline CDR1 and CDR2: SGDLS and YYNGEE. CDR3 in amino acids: CASSPGLVTITEAFF. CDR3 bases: TGTGCCAGCAGCCCCGGACTGGTTACCATCACTGAAGCTTTCTTT.

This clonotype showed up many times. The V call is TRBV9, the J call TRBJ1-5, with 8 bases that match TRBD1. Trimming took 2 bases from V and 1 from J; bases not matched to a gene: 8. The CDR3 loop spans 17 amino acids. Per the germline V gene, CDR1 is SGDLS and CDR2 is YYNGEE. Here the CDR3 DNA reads TGTGCCAGCAGCGTCGGACAGGGCCCGCAGAGCAATCAGCCCCAGCATTTT. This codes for CASSVGQGPQSNQPQHF.

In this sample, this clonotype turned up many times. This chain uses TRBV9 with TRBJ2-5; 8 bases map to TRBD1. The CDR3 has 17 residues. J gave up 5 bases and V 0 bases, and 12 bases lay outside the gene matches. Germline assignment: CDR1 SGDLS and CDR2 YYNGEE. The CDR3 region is CASSVAGGRGQGETQYF. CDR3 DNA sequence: TGTGCCAGCAGCGTAGCTGGTGGCAGGGGGCAAGGGGAGACCCAGTACTTC.

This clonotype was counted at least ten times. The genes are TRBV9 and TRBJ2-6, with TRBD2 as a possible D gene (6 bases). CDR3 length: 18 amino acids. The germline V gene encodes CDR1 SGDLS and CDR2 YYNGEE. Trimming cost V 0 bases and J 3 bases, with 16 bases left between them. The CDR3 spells CASSVAPGTQVGANVLTF. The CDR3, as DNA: TGTGCCAGCAGCGTAGCCCCAGGGACTCAAGTTGGGGCCAACGTCCTGACTTTC.